One sample yielded the 16 T cell receptor beta chains listed below, sequenced in a study of human T cells and chemical hapten exposure. Documented time point: pre-sensitization, week 0. This sample's treatment: therapeutic diphenylcyclopropenone sensitization with weekly scalp DPC. TCRdb reprocessed the RACE reads with MiXCR, giving one entry per CDR3 protein. The sample gives about 120,000 distinct CDR3 sequences, about 14% of which show up once; approximately 2.6% is in the top ten. The material was whole blood, obtained in connection with sensitization to the hapten diphenylcyclopropenone (DPC). These receptors were obtained from a woman under 30 with alopecia areata. Some clones in this sample may be carry-over from other donors' samples.

The chain links TRBV7-9 to TRBJ1-6, with D tentatively TRBD1 (5 bases). Per the germline V gene, CDR1 is SEHNR and CDR2 is FQNEAQ (reference sequence). Trimming cost V 8 bases and J 8 bases, with 19 bases left between them. The CDR3 is 15 residues long. The CDR3 sequence is CASGSTGTADSPLHF. The DNA for the CDR3 is TGTGCCAGCGGGTCTACCGGGACCGCCGATTCACCCCTCCACTTT.

At least ten counts were recorded for this clonotype. CDR3 residues: CASSMPTDPSYQPQHF. The CDR3 bases are TGTGCCAGTAGTATGCCGACAGACCCGTCGTATCAGCCCCAGCATTTT. The rearrangement joins TRBV19 to TRBJ1-5; D is possibly TRBD1 (5 bases). The V end lost 3 bases, the J end lost 5 bases, and 17 bases lay between the germline ends. Germline values: CDR1 LNHDA, CDR2 SQIVND (reference sequence). The CDR3 has 16 residues.

This clonotype was observed a handful of times. The J gene is TRBJ2-7, the V gene TRBV11-2, with no clear D. This CDR3 has 15 residues. Germline CDR1 is SGHAT and CDR2 is FQNNGV. Trimming stripped 5 bases from V and 2 bases from J, with 16 bases between. The CDR3 DNA follows: TGTGCCAGCAGCCCGGTGGGCAAAAAGGCCTACGAGCAGTACTTC. It codes for CASSPVGKKAYEQYF.

The CDR3 loop reads CSARDLLAGTQYF. DNA of the CDR3: TGCAGTGCTAGAGATCTGCTAGCCGGGACCCAGTACTTC. The chain uses TRBV20-1 and TRBJ2-5; a possible D gene is TRBD2 (5 bases). The CDR3 has 13 residues. Germline-derived CDR1 and CDR2 are DFQATT and SNEGSKA (reference sequence). V lost 0 bases to trimming and J lost 7 bases, with 12 bases between them.

This clonotype was observed a handful of times. V gene TRBV6-1 combines with J gene TRBJ2-7; D is uncertain. The CDR3 length is 11 residues. Germline V gives CDR1 MNHNS, CDR2 SASEGT. The V end was cut by 8 bases, the J end by 4 bases, with 9 bases between. For the CDR3, the DNA is TGTGCCAGCCATACCGGATACGAGCAGTACTTC. This sequence encodes CASHTGYEQYF.

This clonotype was seen only a few times. This sequence joins TRBV20-1 and TRBJ1-2; no clear D. The CDR3 runs to 11 residues. Germline V gene sequence: CDR1 DFQATT, CDR2 SNEGSKA (reference sequence). V was pared by 4 bases and J by 4 bases, with 7 bases between. The CDR3 DNA follows: TGCAGTGCTACCGATTTCTATGGCTACACCTTC. Its protein is CSATDFYGYTF.

This clonotype has just a few counts. V gene TRBV3-1 combines with J gene TRBJ2-1; TRBD1 is a possible D gene (6 bases). V lost 0 bases to trimming and J lost 7 bases, with 13 bases between them. The length of the CDR3 is 15 residues. The germline gives CDR1 LGHDT, CDR2 YNNKEL (reference sequence). Here the CDR3 DNA reads TGTGCCAGCAGCCAAGATCTATACACAGGGAATGAGCAGTTCTTC. Its protein is CASSQDLYTGNEQFF.

V gene TRBV4-1 combines with J gene TRBJ2-6, with a tentative D call TRBD1 (6 bases). The CDR3 is made up of 15 amino acids. Trimming shortened V by 5 bases and J by 4 bases, and 12 bases separated the two germline ends. Germline assignment: CDR1 MGHRA and CDR2 YSYEKL. The CDR3 nucleotides are TGCGCCAGCAGCACGACAGGCTCCGGGGCCAACGTCCTGACTTTC. Its translation is CASSTTGSGANVLTF.

This clonotype was counted many times. This chain joins TRBV6-6 and TRBJ2-2, with TRBD1 as a possible D gene (6 bases). CDR3 length: 14 amino acids. Per germline, CDR1 MNHNY and CDR2 SVGAGI (reference sequence). The V gene lost 6 bases and the J gene lost 5 bases, with 13 bases spanning the gap. The CDR3 is CASSRARGTGELFF. The CDR3 nucleotides read TGTGCCAGCAGCAGGGCCAGGGGAACCGGGGAGCTGTTTTTT.

V usage is TRBV20-1 and J usage is TRBJ2-5; D not resolved. With 3 bases removed from V and 1 base from J, the gap between germline ends came to 6 bases. From germline, CDR1 is DFQATT and CDR2 SNEGSKA (reference sequence). The CDR3 consists of 12 residues. CDR3 DNA: TGCAGTGCTAGCAGAGCCCAAGAGACCCAGTACTTC. Translating it yields CSASRAQETQYF.

This clonotype was counted a single time. The chain uses TRBV19 and TRBJ1-2; tentatively, D is TRBD1 (6 bases). Germline V CDR1 and CDR2: LNHDA, SQIVND (reference sequence). The V end was cut by 8 bases, the J end by 2 bases, with 18 bases between. This CDR3 region has 15 residues. CDR3 residues: CASAAFRGTNYGYTF. DNA of the CDR3: TGTGCCAGTGCCGCCTTCAGGGGAACAAACTATGGCTACACCTTC.

V and J are TRBV20-1 and TRBJ1-1, with 10 bases aligning to TRBD1. V trimming: 6 bases; J trimming: 7 bases; junction bases outside the gene matches: 8. There are 13 residues in the CDR3. Germline lookup yields CDR1 DFQATT and CDR2 SNEGSKA (reference sequence). Written as DNA, the CDR3 is TGCAGTGCGCCCGGACAGGGGGGTGGTGAAGCTTTCTTT. Amino acid sequence: CSAPGQGGGEAFF.

This clonotype was recorded at least ten times. The chain is built from TRBV20-1 and TRBJ1-6; 10 bases line up with TRBD1. V shed 1 base and J 1 base; nucleotides not matched to a gene: 7. The CDR3 consists of 18 residues. CDR1 is DFQATT and CDR2 is SNEGSKA in the germline V gene (reference sequence). CDR3 amino acids: CSARGQGALISYNSPLHF. The CDR3 DNA is TGCAGTGCTAGAGGACAGGGGGCTTTAATTTCCTATAATTCACCCCTCCACTTT.

The V call is TRBV12-5, the J call TRBJ1-3; D uncertain. Germline V gene data show CDR1 as LGHNT and CDR2 as FRNRAP. The germline V and J ends were trimmed by 6 bases and 6 bases, with 18 bases remaining between them. The CDR3 runs to 15 residues. Written as DNA, the CDR3 is TGTGCTAGTGGACCCGACCGAATTGGCGTAAACACCATATATTTT. Translated: CASGPDRIGVNTIYF.

In its sample, this clonotype was seen once. V and J are TRBV12-3 or TRBV12-4 and TRBJ2-5; unclear D gene. V lost 7 bases, J lost 9 bases, and 21 bases lay in between. This CDR3 contains 14 residues. The CDR3 bases are TGTGCCAGCACCCATCCATGGCAGGCAAGGCCCCAGTACTTC. It specifies CASTHPWQARPQYF.

The CDR3 sequence: CASSLELSQRGQLGELFF. The CDR3 DNA is TGTGCCAGCAGCTTAGAGCTGTCCCAACGGGGACAATTAGGAGAACTGTTTTTT. The chain has TRBV7-2 and TRBJ1-4; a weak D match, TRBD1 (6 bases). V shed 1 base and J shed 12 bases, with 27 bases lying between them. The germline gives CDR1 SGHTA, CDR2 FQGNSA. This CDR3 region has 18 residues. Filled out from reference TRBV7-2 and TRBJ1-4, the complete variable domain reads GAGVSQSPSNKVTEKGKDVELRCDPISGHTALYWYRQSLGQGLEFLIYFQGNSAPDKSGLPSDRFSAERTGGSVSTLTIQRTQQEDSAVYLCASSLELSQRGQLGELFFGSGTQLSVL.